Reported below is one T cell receptor beta chain. Its antigen target is currently unknown. No base-level quality is on record; no much larger clone is a single base apart. This sample was sequenced with an Illumina NovaSeq 6000. Using 5'RACE with constant-segment primers, TCRalpha and TCRbeta cDNA libraries were constructed, with sample barcodes and unique molecular identifiers added in the process. Trizol reagent was used to extract RNA from every sample. Libraries were amplified in two PCR steps, with a second sample barcode and Illumina TruSeq adapters added in the second step. The libraries were sequenced on an Illumina NovaSeq using 2 x 150 bp paired-end reads. Regarding the original processing steps: Demultiplexing of reads and collapsing into UMI-guided consensus sequences were performed with migec v1.2.7. Using mixcr v2.1.11, the UMI consensuses were aligned to TRA and TRB V and J templates and assembled into clonotypes. Expanded or contracted clonotypes were those called significant by both edgeR and NoisET, with noise models trained on biological replicates. edgeR calls used a false discovery rate-adjusted p below 0.01 and a log2 fold-change threshold of 1. As an exploratory analysis of dynamics, PCA with hierarchical clustering was applied to max-normalized trajectories of the 1000 most abundant clonotypes. Separately sequenced CD4+ and CD8+ repertoires were used to assign a CD4 or CD8 phenotype to each responding clone. TCRdb's own reprocessing of the public reads used fastp at Q25 and MiXCR and kept productive beta chains. Rows with a matching CDR3 protein are joined into one entry that keeps the most common DNA and genes. What appears here as the V and J calls and clone size reflects TCRdb's work, not the paper's. A total of 120,000 to 150,000 distinct CDR3 sequences appear in this sample, 15% to 20% of them only once. Around 2.4% of the sample rests with the top ten.

Ficoll-Paque density gradient centrifugation was the method used to isolate PBMCs. The record originates from a study of T-cell memory formation after mild COVID-19 (dated by TCRdb to 2020 to 2022). In the study overall: TCR sequence clusters from the two donors were largely donor specific. In a couple of donors, T-cell clones that expanded and contracted after mild COVID-19 were tracked by sequencing TCRalpha and TCRbeta repertoires over time. Two young, previously healthy adult volunteers, one female and one male, were included in the cohort. General study outcomes and caveats: From day 15 to 85, contracting clones showed balanced CD4/CD8 phenotypes, whereas a second wave of clones that expanded from day 15 to 37 leaned towards CD4+. The study included only a couple of mild cases, and larger cohorts that include severe cases with pre-infection samples were judged to be necessary. Whether the second-wave clones peaking on day 37 were SARS-CoV-2 specific was not confirmed. Some responding clones were detected in pre-infection memory, which suggested that pre-existing cross-reactive memory T cells had joined the SARS-CoV-2 response. Contracting CD4+ clones appeared mostly in the CM and EM memory subsets, whereas CD8+ clones were enriched in EMRA.

CDR1 KGHDR and CDR2 SFDVKD are derived from the germline V gene. The CDR3 sequence holds 16 residues, the cysteine and phenylalanine included. Only the CDR3 part of the read is kept: 48 bases, read in frame from the first base. V is trimmed back by 1 base and J by 5 bases, and the junction contains 8 bases that no gene match accounts for. Sequences were obtained from PBMCs or a T cell subset sorted from them (not recorded which). This clonotype originated in an adult woman who had mild COVID-19 (a few samples of this study predate the infection). The sample titles of this study are shuffled in the database, so cell type and time point are left out; the donor was told from shared clones. The chain couples TRBV24-1 to TRBJ2-5; 8 of the junction bases match TRBD2. The CDR3 has the sequence CATSDFGAGDTETQYF. At the DNA level, the sequence is TGTGCCACCAGTGATTTCGGAGCGGGAGACACGGAGACCCAGTACTTC.